One T cell receptor beta chain is described in this entry. Participants were aged about 18 to 89 years from roughly 26 US areas. Which cohort a participant joined came from the clinical history participants gave. Among Cohort 3 donors, those recovered had two negative PCRs, clearance, or symptom resolution. Using immunoSEQ multiplex PCR, the repertoire was profiled, and TCRdb retains in-frame clones only, with some absent. The table lists some 300,000 clones, nearly 90% of them singletons. The data were taken from a study of blood T cell repertoires in COVID-19. Background on the study: COVID-19 samples from acute and convalescent phases originated in the United States, Italy and Spain.

Germline V gene sequence: CDR1 MNHEY, CDR2 SVGAGI. Trimming cost V 6 bases and J 6 bases; bases outside gene matches: 6. There are 14 residues in the CDR3. Specimen: PBMCs or T cells enriched from blood (not recorded which). The genes are TRBV6-5 and TRBJ2-1; TRBD1 agrees at 9 bases. The TCR was taken from a woman aged 25 to 45 who had recovered from COVID-19. CDR3 sequence (DNA): TGTGCCAGCAGACCGGGACAGGGAGGCAATGAGCAGTTCTTC. Translated, it gives CASRPGQGGNEQFF.